Ten or more counts support the clone carrying this TCR beta chain. Its matching antigen is unknown. The source material, RNA transcripts, was used to amplify TCR beta CDR3 regions. Primed by the HTBI set, a first-round RT-PCR was run on the TCR CDR3. TCRdb reprocessed the multiplex PCR reads via MiXCR and lists one record per CDR3 protein. The sample consists of 600,000 to 850,000 distinct CDR3 sequences, approximately 18% of them appearing once. The diagnoses drew upon clinical symptoms, serum thyroxine and TRAb, thyroid ultrasound and orbital computed tomography. Sample collection date corresponds to first hyperthyroidism diagnosis, prior to any ophthalmopathy symptoms. The PBMCs studied were ones that came from 10 ml fresh peripheral blood. These data are taken from a study of T cells in Graves' hyperthyroidism and ophthalmopathy. Regarding the study as a whole: In validation, the model predicted ophthalmopathy. These predictions came a median about 6.5 months before onset.

The CDR3 has 15 residues. V lost 6 bases and J lost 2; bases outside the gene matches: 4. The sample consisted of blood. The chain uses TRBV12-3 or TRBV12-4 and TRBJ2-3; the match to TRBD2 covers 11 bases. This clonotype originated in a woman aged 45-60 years with Graves' hyperthyroidism that later progressed to Graves' ophthalmopathy. Here the CDR3 DNA reads TGTGCCAGCAGCCTGACTAGCGGGGACACAGATACGCAGTATTTT. This sequence encodes CASSLTSGDTDTQYF.